The clone carrying this TCR beta chain was seen repeatedly, ten times or more. This record belongs to a study of human T cells and chemical hapten exposure. Study in general: Patients, largely female, had alopecia areata, totalis or universalis.

This CDR3 contains 13 residues. V was pared by 4 bases and J by 9 bases, with 8 bases of the junction left unmatched. In germline, CDR1 is SQVTM, CDR2 ANQGSEA. Time point meaning: pre-sensitization, week 0. The treatment here: therapeutic diphenylcyclopropenone sensitization with weekly scalp DPC. The study's library attached unique molecular identifiers to single cDNA molecules. In TCRdb, the RACE reads were re-called with MiXCR into one record per CDR3 protein. The sample comprises about 260,000 distinct CDR3 sequences, around 9.3% of which are singletons, and 2% to 3% rests with the top ten. The source of this sequence is a middle-aged woman with alopecia areata. Some clones in this sample may be carry-over from other donors' samples. The chain carries TRBV29-1 and TRBJ2-1, with TRBD2 identical over 8 bases. This sample comprised whole blood, obtained in connection with sensitization to the hapten diphenylcyclopropenone (DPC). CDR3: CSVGEVAGREQFF. In DNA form, the CDR3 reads TGCAGCGTTGGGGAGGTAGCGGGGCGTGAGCAGTTCTTC.